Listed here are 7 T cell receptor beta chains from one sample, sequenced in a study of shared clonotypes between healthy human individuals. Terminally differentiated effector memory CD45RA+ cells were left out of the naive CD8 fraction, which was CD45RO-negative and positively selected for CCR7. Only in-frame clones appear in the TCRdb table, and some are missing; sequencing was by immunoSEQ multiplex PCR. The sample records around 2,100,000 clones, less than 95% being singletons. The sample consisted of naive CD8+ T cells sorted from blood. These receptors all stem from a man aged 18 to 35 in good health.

Here the CDR3 DNA reads TGTGCCAGCAGCTTACCCCTCCGTATGAACACTGAAGCTTTCTTT. Translated: CASSLPLRMNTEAFF. The V and J genes are TRBV7-9 and TRBJ1-1; D unclear. With 2 bases removed from V and 0 bases from J, the gap between germline ends came to 10 bases. CDR3 length: 15 residues. CDR1 and CDR2 from the germline V gene are SEHNR and FQNEAQ (reference sequence).

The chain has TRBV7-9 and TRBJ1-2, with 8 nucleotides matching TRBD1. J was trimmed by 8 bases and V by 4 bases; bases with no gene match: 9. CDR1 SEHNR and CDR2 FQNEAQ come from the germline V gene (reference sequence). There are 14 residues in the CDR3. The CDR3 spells CASSSETGVDGYTF. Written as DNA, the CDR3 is TGTGCCAGCAGCTCCGAGACAGGGGTGGACGGCTACACCTTC.

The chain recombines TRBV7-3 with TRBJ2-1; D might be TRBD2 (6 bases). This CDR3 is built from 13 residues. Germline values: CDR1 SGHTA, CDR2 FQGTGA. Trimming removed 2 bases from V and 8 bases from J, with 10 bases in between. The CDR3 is CASSLPPSDEQFF. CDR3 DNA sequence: TGTGCCAGCAGCTTACCCCCTAGCGATGAGCAGTTCTTC.

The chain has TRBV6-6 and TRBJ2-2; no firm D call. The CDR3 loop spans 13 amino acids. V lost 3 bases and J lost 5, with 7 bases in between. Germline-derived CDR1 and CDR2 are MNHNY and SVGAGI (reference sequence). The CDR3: CASSYPYTGELFF. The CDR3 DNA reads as TGTGCCAGCAGTTATCCTTATACCGGGGAGCTGTTTTTT.

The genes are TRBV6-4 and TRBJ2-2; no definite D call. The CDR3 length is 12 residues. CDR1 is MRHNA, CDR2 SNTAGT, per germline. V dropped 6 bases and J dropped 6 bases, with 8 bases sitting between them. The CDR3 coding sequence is TGTGCCAGCAGAGGTACAGCCGGGGAGCTGTTTTTT. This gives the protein CASRGTAGELFF.

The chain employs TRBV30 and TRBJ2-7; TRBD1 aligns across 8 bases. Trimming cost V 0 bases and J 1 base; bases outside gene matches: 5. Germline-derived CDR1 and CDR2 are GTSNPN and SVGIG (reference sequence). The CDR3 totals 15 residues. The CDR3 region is CAWSVDTGGSYEQYF. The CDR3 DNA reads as TGTGCCTGGAGTGTAGACACAGGGGGATCCTACGAGCAGTACTTC. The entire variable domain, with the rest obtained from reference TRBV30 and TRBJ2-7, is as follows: SQTIHQWPATLVQPVGSPLSLECTVEGTSNPNLYWYRQAAGRGLQLLFYSVGIGQISSEVPQNLSASRPQDRQFILSSKKLLLSDSGFYLCAWSVDTGGSYEQYFGPGTRLTVT.

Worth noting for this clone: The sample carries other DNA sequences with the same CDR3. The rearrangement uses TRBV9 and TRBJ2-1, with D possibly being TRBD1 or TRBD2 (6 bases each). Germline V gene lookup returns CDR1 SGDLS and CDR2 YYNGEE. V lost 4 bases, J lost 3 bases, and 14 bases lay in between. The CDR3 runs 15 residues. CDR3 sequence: CASSPEGGSYNEQFF. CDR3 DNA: TGTGCCAGCAGCCCCGAAGGGGGGAGCTACAATGAGCAGTTCTTC.